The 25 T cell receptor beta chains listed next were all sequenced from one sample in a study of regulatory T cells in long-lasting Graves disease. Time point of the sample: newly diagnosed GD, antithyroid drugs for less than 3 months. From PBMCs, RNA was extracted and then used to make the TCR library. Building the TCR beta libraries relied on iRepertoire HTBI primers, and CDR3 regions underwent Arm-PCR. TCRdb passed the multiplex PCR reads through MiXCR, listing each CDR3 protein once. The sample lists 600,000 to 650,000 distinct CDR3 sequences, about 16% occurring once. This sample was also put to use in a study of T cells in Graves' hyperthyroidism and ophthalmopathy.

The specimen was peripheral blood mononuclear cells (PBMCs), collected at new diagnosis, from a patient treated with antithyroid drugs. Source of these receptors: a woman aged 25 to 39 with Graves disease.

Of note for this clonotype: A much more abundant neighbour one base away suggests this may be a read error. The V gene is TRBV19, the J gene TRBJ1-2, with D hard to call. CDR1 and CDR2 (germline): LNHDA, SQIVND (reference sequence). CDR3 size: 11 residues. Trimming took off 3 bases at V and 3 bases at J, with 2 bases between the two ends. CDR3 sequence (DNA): TGTGCCAGTAGTATCTACTATGGCTACACCTTC. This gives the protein CASSIYYGYTF.

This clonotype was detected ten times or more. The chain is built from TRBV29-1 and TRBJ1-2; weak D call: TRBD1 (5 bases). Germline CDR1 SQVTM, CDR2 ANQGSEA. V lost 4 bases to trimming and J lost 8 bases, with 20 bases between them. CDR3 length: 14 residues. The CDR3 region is CSVVDDSATDGYTF. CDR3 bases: TGCAGCGTTGTCGATGACAGCGCCACTGACGGCTACACCTTC.

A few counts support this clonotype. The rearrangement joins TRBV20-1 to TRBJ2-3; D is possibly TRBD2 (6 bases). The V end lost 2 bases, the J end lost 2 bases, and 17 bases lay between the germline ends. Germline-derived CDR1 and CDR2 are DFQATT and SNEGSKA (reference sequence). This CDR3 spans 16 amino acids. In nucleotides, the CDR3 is TGCAGTGCTAGAAAGTTGGCTAGCGTAAACACAGATACGCAGTATTTT. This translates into CSARKLASVNTDTQYF.

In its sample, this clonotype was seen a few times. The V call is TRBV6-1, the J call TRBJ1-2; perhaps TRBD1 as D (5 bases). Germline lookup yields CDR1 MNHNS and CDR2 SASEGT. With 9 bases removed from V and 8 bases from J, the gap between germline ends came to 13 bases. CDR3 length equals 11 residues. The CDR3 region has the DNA TGTGCCAGTAAAGGACAAGGCGGCTACACCTTC. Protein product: CASKGQGGYTF.

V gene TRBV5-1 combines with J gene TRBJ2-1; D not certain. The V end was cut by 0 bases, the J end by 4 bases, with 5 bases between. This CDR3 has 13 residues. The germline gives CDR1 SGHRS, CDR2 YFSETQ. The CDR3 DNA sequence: TGCGCCAGCAGCTTGGACCTGTACAATGAGCAGTTCTTC. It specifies CASSLDLYNEQFF. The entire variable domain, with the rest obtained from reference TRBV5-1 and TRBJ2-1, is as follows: KAGVTQTPRYLIKTRGQQVTLSCSPISGHRSVSWYQQTPGQGLQFLFEYFSETQRNKGNFPGRFSGRQFSNSRSEMNVSTLELGDSALYLCASSLDLYNEQFFGPGTRLTVL.

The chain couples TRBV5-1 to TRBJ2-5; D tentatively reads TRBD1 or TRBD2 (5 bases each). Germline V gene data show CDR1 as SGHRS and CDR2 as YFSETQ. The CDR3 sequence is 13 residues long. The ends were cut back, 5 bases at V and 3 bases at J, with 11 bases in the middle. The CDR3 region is CASRPGPEETQYF. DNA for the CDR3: TGCGCCAGCAGACCGGGACCTGAAGAGACCCAGTACTTC.

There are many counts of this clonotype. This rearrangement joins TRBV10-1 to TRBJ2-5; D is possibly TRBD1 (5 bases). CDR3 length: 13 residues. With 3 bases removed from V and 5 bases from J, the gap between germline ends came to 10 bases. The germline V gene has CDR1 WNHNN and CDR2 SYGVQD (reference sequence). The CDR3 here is CASSDPRAETQYF. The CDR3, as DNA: TGCGCCAGCAGTGACCCCAGGGCGGAGACCCAGTACTTC.

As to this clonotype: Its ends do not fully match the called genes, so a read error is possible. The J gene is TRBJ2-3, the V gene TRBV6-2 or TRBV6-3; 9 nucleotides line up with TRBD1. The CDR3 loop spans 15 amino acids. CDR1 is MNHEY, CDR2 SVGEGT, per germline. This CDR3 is CASGYSGTGSDTQYF. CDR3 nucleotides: TGTGCCAGCGGTTACTCAGGGACAGGGTCAGATACGCAGTATTTT.

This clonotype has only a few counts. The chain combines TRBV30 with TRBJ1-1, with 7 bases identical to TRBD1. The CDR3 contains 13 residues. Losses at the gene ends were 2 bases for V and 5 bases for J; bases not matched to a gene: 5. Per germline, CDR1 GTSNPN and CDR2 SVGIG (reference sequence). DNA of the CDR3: TGTGCCTGGAGTAGACAGGGTTTGACTGAAGCTTTCTTT. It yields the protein CAWSRQGLTEAFF.

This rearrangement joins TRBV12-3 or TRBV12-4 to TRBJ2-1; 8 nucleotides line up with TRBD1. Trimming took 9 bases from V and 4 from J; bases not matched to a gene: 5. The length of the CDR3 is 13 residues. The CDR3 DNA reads TGTGCCAGTCTGACAGGGGAGTACAATGAGCAGTTCTTC. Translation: CASLTGEYNEQFF.

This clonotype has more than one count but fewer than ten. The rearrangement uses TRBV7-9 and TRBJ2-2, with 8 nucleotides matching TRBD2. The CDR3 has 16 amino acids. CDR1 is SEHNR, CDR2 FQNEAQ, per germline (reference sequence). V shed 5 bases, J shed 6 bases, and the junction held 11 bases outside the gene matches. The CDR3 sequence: CASSVPGLEWPGELFF. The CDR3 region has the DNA TGTGCCAGCAGCGTCCCGGGACTAGAGTGGCCCGGGGAGCTGTTTTTT.

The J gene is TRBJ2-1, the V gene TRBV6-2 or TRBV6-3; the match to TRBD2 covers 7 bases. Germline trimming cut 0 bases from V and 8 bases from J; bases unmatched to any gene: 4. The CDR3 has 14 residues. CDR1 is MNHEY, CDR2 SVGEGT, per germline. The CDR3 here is CASSYSIRGDEQFF. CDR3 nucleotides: TGTGCCAGCAGTTACTCGATCCGGGGGGATGAGCAGTTCTTC.

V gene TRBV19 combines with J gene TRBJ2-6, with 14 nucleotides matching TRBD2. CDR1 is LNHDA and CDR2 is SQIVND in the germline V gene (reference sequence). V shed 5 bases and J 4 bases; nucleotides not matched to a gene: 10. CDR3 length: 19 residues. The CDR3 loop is CASSARPGLAGEGANVLTF. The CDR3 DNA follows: TGTGCCAGTAGTGCCAGACCGGGACTAGCGGGAGAGGGGGCCAACGTCCTGACTTTC.

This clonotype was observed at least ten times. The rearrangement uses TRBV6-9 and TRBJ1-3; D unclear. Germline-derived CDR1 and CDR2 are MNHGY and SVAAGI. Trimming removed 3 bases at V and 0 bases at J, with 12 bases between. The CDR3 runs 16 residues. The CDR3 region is CASSYSGRNSGNTIYF. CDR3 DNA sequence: TGTGCCAGCAGTTACTCAGGACGGAACTCTGGAAACACCATATATTTT.

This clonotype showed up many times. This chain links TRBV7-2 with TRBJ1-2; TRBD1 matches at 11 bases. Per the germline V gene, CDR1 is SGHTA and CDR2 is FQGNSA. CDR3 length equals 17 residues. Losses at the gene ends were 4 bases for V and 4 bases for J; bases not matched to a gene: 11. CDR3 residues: CASSSAGTGGILYGYTF. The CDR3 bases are TGTGCCAGCAGCTCCGCCGGGACAGGGGGGATACTCTATGGCTACACCTTC.

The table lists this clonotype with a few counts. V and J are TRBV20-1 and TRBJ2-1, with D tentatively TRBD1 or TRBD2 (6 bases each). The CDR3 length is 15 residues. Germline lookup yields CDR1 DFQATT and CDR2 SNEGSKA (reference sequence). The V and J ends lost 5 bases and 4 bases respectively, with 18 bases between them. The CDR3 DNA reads TGCAGTGCTGAAGAAAGCGGAGGGGGGTACAATGAGCAGTTCTTC. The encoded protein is CSAEESGGGYNEQFF.

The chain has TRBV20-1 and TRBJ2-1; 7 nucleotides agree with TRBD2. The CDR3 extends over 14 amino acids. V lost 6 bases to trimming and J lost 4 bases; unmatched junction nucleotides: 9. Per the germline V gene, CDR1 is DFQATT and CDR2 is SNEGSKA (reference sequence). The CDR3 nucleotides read TGCAGTGCGTCCCGAGCGGGAATATACAATGAGCAGTTCTTC. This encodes CSASRAGIYNEQFF.

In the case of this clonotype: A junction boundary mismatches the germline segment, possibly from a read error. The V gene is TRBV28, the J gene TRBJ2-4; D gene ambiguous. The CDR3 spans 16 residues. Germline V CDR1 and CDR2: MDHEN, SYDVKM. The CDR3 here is CASSLPFSLAKNVQYF. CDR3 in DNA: TGTGCCAGCAGTCTCCCCTTTTCGTTAGCCAAAAACGTTCAGTACTTC. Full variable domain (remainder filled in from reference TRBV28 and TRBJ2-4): DVKVTQSSRYLVKRTGEKVFLECVQDMDHENMFWYRQDPGLGLRLIYFSYDVKMKEKGDIPEGYSVSREKKERFSLILESASTNQTSMYLCASSLPFSLAKNVQYFGAGTRLSVL.

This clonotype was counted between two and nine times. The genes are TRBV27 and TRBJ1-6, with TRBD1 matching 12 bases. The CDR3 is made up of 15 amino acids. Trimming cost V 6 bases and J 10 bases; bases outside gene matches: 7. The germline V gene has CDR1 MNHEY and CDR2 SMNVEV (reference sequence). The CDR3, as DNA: TGTGCCAGCAGCCCTGGGACAGGGGGCAAATCACCCCTCCACTTT. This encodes CASSPGTGGKSPLHF.

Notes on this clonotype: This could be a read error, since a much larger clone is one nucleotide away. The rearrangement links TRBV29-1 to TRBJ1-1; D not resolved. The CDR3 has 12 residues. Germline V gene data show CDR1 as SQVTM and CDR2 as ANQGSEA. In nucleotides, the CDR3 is TGCAGCGTTCAAGGCCTGAACACTGGAGCTTTCTTT. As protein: CSVQGLNTGAFF.

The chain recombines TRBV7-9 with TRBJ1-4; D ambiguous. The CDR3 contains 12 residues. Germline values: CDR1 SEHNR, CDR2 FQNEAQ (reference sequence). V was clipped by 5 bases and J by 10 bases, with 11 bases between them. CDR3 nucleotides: TGTGCCAGCAGCCAAGAGACGGGAAAACTGTTTTTT. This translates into CASSQETGKLFF. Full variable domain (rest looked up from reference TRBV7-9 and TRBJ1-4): DTGVSQNPRHKITKRGQNVTFRCDPISEHNRLYWYRQTLGQGPEFLTYFQNEAQLEKSRLLSDRFSAERPKGSFSTLEIQRTEQGDSAMYLCASSQETGKLFFGSGTQLSVL.

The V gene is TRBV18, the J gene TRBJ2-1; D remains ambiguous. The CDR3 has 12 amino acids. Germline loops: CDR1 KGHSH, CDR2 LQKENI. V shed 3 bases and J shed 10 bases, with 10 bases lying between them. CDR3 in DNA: TGTGCCAGCTCACCCAATGGATTGGAGCAGTTCTTC. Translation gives CASSPNGLEQFF.

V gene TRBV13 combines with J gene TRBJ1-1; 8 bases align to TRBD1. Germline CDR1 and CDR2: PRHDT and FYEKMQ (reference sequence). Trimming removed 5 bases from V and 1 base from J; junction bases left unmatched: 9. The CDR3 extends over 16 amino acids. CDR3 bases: TGTGCCAGCAGCGTACTCCCAGGACAGGGGAACACTGAAGCTTTCTTT. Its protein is CASSVLPGQGNTEAFF.

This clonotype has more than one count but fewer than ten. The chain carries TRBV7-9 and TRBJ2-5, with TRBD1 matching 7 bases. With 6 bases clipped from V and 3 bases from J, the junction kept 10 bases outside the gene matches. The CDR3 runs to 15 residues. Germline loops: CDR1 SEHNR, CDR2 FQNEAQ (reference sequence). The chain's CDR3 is CASRPAGTDKETQYF. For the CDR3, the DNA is TGTGCCAGCAGACCCGCCGGGACAGATAAAGAGACCCAGTACTTC.

CDR3 amino acids: CASSQKVSAAEAFF. The DNA of the CDR3 is TGCGCCAGCAGCCAAAAGGTCAGCGCTGCTGAAGCTTTCTTT. V and J are TRBV4-1 and TRBJ1-1; the D is unclear. The CDR3 runs 14 residues. Trimming cost V 2 bases and J 6 bases, with 13 bases left between them. Germline V CDR1 and CDR2: MGHRA, YSYEKL.